This TCR beta chain emerged from a study of cytomegalovirus exposure and HLA in healthy donors. Study-level information: Genotyping of 400 or so donors showed that around 86% belonged to the Caucasian-associated ancestry cluster. Study-level findings and limits: About 87% or about 30% of the time was how often most TCR beta V segments were productive, according to an earlier analysis.

A word on this clone: What it binds is unknown.

The PCR had 60 Vbeta and 13 Jbeta primers. The data were produced by immunoSEQ multiplex PCR, yet TCRdb's version contains in-frame clones alone and is incomplete. The sample lists approximately 200,000 clones; around four fifths were seen once. Losses at the gene ends were 1 base for V and 2 bases for J; bases not matched to a gene: 5. Germline CDR1 is SGHRS and CDR2 is YFSETQ. The CDR3 contains 16 residues. The source is a woman in her 50s in good health and CMV-seropositive. The chain has TRBV5-1 and TRBJ2-3; 9 nucleotides agree with TRBD2. Sequencing was carried out using PBMCs. The CDR3: CASSLRAGGNTDTQYF. Written as DNA, the CDR3 is TGCGCCAGCAGCTTGCGAGCGGGGGGTAACACAGATACGCAGTATTTT.